The 4 T cell receptor beta chains given below trace back to one sample, sequenced in a study of blood T cell repertoires in COVID-19. Using immunoSEQ multiplex PCR, the repertoire was profiled, and TCRdb retains in-frame clones only, with some absent. The data contain 60,000 or so clones, approximately 83% of them singletons. Sequenced material: peripheral blood. All receptors come from a man in his thirties or forties with COVID-19, enrolled during active disease.

This clone occurred once. In DNA form, the CDR3 reads TGTGCCTGGCAACGGGGGGGGGCGAACACTGAAGCTTTCTTT. It specifies CAWQRGGANTEAFF. V is TRBV30 and J is TRBJ1-1, with a possible D match to TRBD1 (6 bases). Trimming took off 5 bases at V and 1 base at J, with 14 bases between the two ends. The CDR3 consists of 14 residues. The V gene's germline CDR1 is GTSNPN and CDR2 SVGIG (reference sequence).

This sequence joins TRBV9 and TRBJ1-1, with D possibly matching TRBD1 (6 bases). CDR1 SGDLS and CDR2 YYNGEE come from the germline V gene. Trimming cost V 4 bases and J 7 bases, with 14 bases left between them. CDR3 length: 13 residues. CDR3: CASSPRQALEAFF. CDR3 DNA sequence: TGTGCCAGCAGCCCCCGACAGGCGCTTGAAGCTTTCTTT. Filled out from reference TRBV9 and TRBJ1-1, the complete variable domain reads DSGVTQTPKHLITATGQRVTLRCSPRSGDLSVYWYQQSLDQGLQFLIQYYNGEERAKGNILERFSAQQFPDLHSELNLSSLELGDSALYFCASSPRQALEAFFGQGTRLTVV.

The chain employs TRBV6-5 and TRBJ1-4; D not resolved. Trimming stripped 7 bases from V and 8 bases from J, with 20 bases between. CDR3 size: 15 residues. Germline lookup yields CDR1 MNHEY and CDR2 SVGAGI. DNA of the CDR3: TGTGCCAGCACCGAAAACGGGAGGGTCGGGGAAAAACTGTTTTTT. It yields the protein CASTENGRVGEKLFF.

The gene calls are TRBV24-1 and TRBJ2-1; 7 bases agree with TRBD2. V lost 3 bases, J lost 8 bases, and 6 bases stayed unmatched. Looked up from germline, CDR1 is KGHDR and CDR2 is SFDVKD. The CDR3 totals 14 residues. The CDR3 DNA reads as TGTGCCACCAGTGATCAAGCGGGGATGTATGAGCAGTTCTTC. This translates into CATSDQAGMYEQFF.